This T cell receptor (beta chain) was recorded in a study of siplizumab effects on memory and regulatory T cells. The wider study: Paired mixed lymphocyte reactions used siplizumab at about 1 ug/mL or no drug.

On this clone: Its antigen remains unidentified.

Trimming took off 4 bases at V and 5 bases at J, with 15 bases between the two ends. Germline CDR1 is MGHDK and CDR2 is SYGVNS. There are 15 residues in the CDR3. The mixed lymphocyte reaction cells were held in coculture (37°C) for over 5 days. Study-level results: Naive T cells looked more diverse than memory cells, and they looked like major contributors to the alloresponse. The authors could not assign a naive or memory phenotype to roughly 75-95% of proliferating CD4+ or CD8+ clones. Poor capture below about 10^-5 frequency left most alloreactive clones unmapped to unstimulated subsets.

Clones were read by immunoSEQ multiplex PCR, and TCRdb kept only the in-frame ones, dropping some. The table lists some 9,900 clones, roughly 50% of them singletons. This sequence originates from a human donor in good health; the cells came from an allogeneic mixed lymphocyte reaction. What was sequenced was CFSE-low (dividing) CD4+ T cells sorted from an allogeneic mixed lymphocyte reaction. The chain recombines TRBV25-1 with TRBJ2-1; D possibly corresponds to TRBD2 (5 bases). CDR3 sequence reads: CASSVGLAPNNEQFF. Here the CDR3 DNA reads TGTGCCAGCAGTGTAGGCCTAGCACCGAACAATGAGCAGTTCTTC. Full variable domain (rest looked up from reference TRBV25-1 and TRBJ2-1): EADIYQTPRYLVIGTGKKITLECSQTMGHDKMYWYQQDPGMELHLIHYSYGVNSTEKGDLSSESTVSRIRTEHFPLTLESARPSHTSQYLCASSVGLAPNNEQFFGPGTRLTVL.